One and the same sample provided the 16 T cell receptor beta chains below, sequenced in a study of blood T cell repertoires in COVID-19. TCRdb's table, derived via immunoSEQ multiplex PCR, lists solely in-frame clones and lacks some. This repertoire shows more than 95,000 clones, around 86% found once; its top ten account for roughly 4.5%. The sample consisted of peripheral blood. These receptors came from a middle-aged man with acute or convalescent COVID-19.

The chain carries TRBV11-3 and TRBJ2-1; TRBD2 agrees at 8 bases. Germline V lookup: CDR1 SGHNT, CDR2 YENEEA. The trim removed 3 bases at V and 6 bases at J, leaving 4 bases unmatched. This CDR3 region has 14 residues. CDR3 coding DNA: TGTGCCAGCAGCTTTCAGCGGGAGCTCAATGAGCAGTTCTTC. It is translated as CASSFQRELNEQFF.

The V gene is TRBV10-3, the J gene TRBJ2-2; the match to TRBD2 covers 8 bases. The CDR3 totals 14 residues. Trimming at V came to 9 bases and at J to 5 bases, leaving 8 bases not matched to a gene. CDR1 and CDR2 from the germline V gene are ENHRY and SYGVKD. CDR3 sequence reads: CAILRGGTTGELFF. CDR3 nucleotide sequence: TGTGCCATTCTTCGGGGGGGGACAACCGGGGAGCTGTTTTTT.

The chain combines TRBV21-1 with TRBJ2-7; the table's TRBD2 call for D was not verified on the DNA. TRBV21-1 constitutes a pseudogene. The CDR3 contains 14 residues. The CDR3 bases are TGTGCCAGCCCTCAGCTCAGCGGGGTCTACGAGCAGTACTTC. Its translation: CASPQLSGVYEQYF.

This clone was recorded once. The rearrangement links TRBV6-2 or TRBV6-3 to TRBJ2-1, with 8 bases lining up with TRBD1. CDR3 size: 12 residues. The germline CDR1 and CDR2 sequences are MNHEY and SVGEGT. Trimming cost V 5 bases and J 10 bases; bases outside gene matches: 4. The CDR3 region has the DNA TGTGCCAGCAGTAGACAGGGGTGGGAGCAGTTCTTC. Protein: CASSRQGWEQFF.

The chain is built from TRBV6-5 and TRBJ2-7; tentatively, D is TRBD2 (6 bases). V was pared by 9 bases and J by 3 bases, with 18 bases between. Germline lookup yields CDR1 MNHEY and CDR2 SVGAGI. The CDR3 is 14 residues long. Written as DNA, the CDR3 is TGTGCCAGTACCGGGACTGTTATCGTCTACGAGCAGTACTTC. It yields the protein CASTGTVIVYEQYF.

The rearrangement links TRBV28 to TRBJ1-1; D not resolved. Germline V gives CDR1 MDHEN, CDR2 SYDVKM. There are 11 residues in the CDR3. Trimming took off 10 bases at V and 10 bases at J, with 16 bases between the two ends. The CDR3 protein is CATEYEQRAFF. For the CDR3, the DNA is TGTGCCACCGAGTACGAGCAACGAGCTTTCTTT.

This clone is classed as medium-sized. This chain uses TRBV18 with TRBJ2-3; 10 bases line up with TRBD2. J gave up 3 bases and V 3 bases, and 3 bases lay outside the gene matches. This CDR3 spans 15 amino acids. The germline V gene has CDR1 KGHSH and CDR2 LQKENI. The CDR3, as DNA: TGTGCCAGCTCACCCCCGGGACTAGCGACAGATACGCAGTATTTT. Protein sequence: CASSPPGLATDTQYF.

The rearrangement joins TRBV28 to TRBJ1-1, with D uncertain. Germline-derived CDR1 and CDR2 are MDHEN and SYDVKM. The V end was cut by 8 bases, the J end by 11 bases, with 21 bases between. This CDR3 has 13 residues. DNA for the CDR3: TGTGCCAGCGCCGGAACAAACCCCGCCGGGGCTTTCTTT. Translation gives CASAGTNPAGAFF.

The chain carries TRBV6-5 and TRBJ2-2; TRBD1 is a possible D gene (6 bases). The CDR3 consists of 15 residues. Trimming shortened V by 10 bases and J by 3 bases, and 18 bases separated the two germline ends. In germline, CDR1 is MNHEY, CDR2 SVGAGI. The CDR3 is CATKFRDTYTGELFF. In DNA form, the CDR3 reads TGTGCCACCAAATTCCGGGACACCTACACCGGGGAGCTGTTTTTT.

This chain links TRBV11-2 with TRBJ2-2, with 7 positions matching TRBD1. This CDR3 is 16 amino acids long. The germline CDR1 and CDR2 sequences are SGHAT and FQNNGV. V lost 5 bases and J lost 3; bases outside the gene matches: 9. The CDR3 sequence is CASSPRPDRDTGELFF. The CDR3 nucleotides are TGTGCCAGCAGCCCTAGGCCAGACAGGGACACCGGGGAGCTGTTTTTT.

The genes are TRBV29-1 and TRBJ2-1; 11 bases match TRBD2. The V gene's germline CDR1 is SQVTM and CDR2 ANQGSEA. This CDR3 comprises 15 residues. J was trimmed by 9 bases and V by 7 bases; bases with no gene match: 14. The CDR3: CSAQTSGTSMREQFF. CDR3 coding DNA: TGCAGCGCTCAGACTAGCGGGACTTCGATGCGTGAGCAGTTCTTC.

V is TRBV6-5 and J is TRBJ1-1; possible D gene TRBD1, 6 bases. This CDR3 is 14 amino acids long. Trimming left V 6 bases short and J 0 bases short, with 11 bases between. CDR1 and CDR2 from the germline V gene are MNHEY and SVGAGI. The DNA for the CDR3 is TGTGCCAGCAGGCGGACAGTTATGAACACTGAAGCTTTCTTT. It translates to CASRRTVMNTEAFF.

The chain has TRBV6-4 and TRBJ1-1, with 7 bases that match TRBD1. The CDR3 has 16 amino acids. Losses at the gene ends were 0 bases for V and 0 bases for J; bases not matched to a gene: 4. The germline CDR1 and CDR2 sequences are MRHNA and SNTAGT. The CDR3 here is CASSDSPGQLNTEAFF. The CDR3 DNA is TGTGCCAGCAGTGACTCCCCGGGACAGTTGAACACTGAAGCTTTCTTT.

This clone was found once. This chain links TRBV27 with TRBJ1-4; D unresolved. The germline V and J ends were trimmed by 5 bases and 10 bases, with 20 bases remaining between them. The CDR3 is 15 residues long. Germline CDR1 reads MNHEY; CDR2 reads SMNVEV (reference sequence). DNA of the CDR3: TGTGCCAGCAGTATGACATACGGAGGGTGGGGAAAACTGTTTTTT. This gives the protein CASSMTYGGWGKLFF.

V gene TRBV10-2 combines with J gene TRBJ1-6; D gene unclear. Trimming stripped 6 bases from V and 5 bases from J, with 14 bases between. The length of the CDR3 is 15 residues. Germline V CDR1 and CDR2: WSHSY, SAAADI. The CDR3 region has the DNA TGCGCCAGCAGGATAGCGACACTAAATAATTCACCCCTCCACTTT. Protein product: CASRIATLNNSPLHF.

V and J are TRBV5-1 and TRBJ1-4; 7 nucleotides match TRBD1. V was clipped by 5 bases and J by 8 bases; unmatched bases: 9. CDR3 length: 14 amino acids. Germline CDR1 reads SGHRS; CDR2 reads YFSETQ. The CDR3 DNA follows: TGCGCCAGCAGTCCCAGGGGGACAGAAGAAAAACTGTTTTTT. This codes for CASSPRGTEEKLFF.